Reported below is one TCR beta chain. Authors' analysis steps: It was from reference gene primer amplification that nucleated cell counts were estimated. Assay used: immunoSEQ multiplex PCR; TCRdb lists only in-frame clones, some missing. D and trimming come from the DNA, and the V and J calls and clone size come from that table. The sample includes 650,000 to 800,000 clones, about nine tenths of them seen just once. The record originates from a study of blood T cell repertoires in COVID-19. Study information: From T cells, B-cell-depleted T cells, or PBMCs came the material, which was cDNA or gDNA.

The V and J ends lost 0 bases and 6 bases respectively, with 16 bases between them. Looked up from germline, CDR1 is LGHNA and CDR2 is YSLEER. The CDR3 loop spans 16 amino acids. The receptor was isolated from a woman younger than 35 with acute or convalescent COVID-19. This rearrangement joins TRBV4-3 to TRBJ2-3, with D tentatively TRBD2 (6 bases). Sequenced input: peripheral blood. The CDR3 DNA reads as TGCGCCAGCAGCCAAGATTGGGGCCCGGGGGAGGATACGCAGTATTTT. It codes for CASSQDWGPGEDTQYF.